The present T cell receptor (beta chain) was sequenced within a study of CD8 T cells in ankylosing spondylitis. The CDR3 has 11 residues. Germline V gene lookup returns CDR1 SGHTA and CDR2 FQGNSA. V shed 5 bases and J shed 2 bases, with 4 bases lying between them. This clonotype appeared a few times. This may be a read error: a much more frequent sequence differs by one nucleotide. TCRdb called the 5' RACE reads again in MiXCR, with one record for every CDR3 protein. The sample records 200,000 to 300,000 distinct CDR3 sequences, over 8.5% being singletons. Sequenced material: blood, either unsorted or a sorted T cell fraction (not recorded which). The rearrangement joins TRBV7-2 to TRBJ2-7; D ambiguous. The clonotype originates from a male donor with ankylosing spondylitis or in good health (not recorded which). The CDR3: CASSATYEQYF. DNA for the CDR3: TGTGCCAGCAGCGCAACCTACGAGCAGTACTTC. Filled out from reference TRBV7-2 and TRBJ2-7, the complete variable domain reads GAGVSQSPSNKVTEKGKDVELRCDPISGHTALYWYRQSLGQGLEFLIYFQGNSAPDKSGLPSDRFSAERTGGSVSTLTIQRTQQEDSAVYLCASSATYEQYFGPGTRLTVT.